These 16 T cell receptor beta chains share one sample of origin, sequenced in a study of PD-1 blockade in classical Hodgkin lymphoma. Some clones are missing from TCRdb's copy, which holds only in-frame ones; the method was immunoSEQ multiplex PCR. The sample includes some 93,000 clones, about 91% of them seen just once. Each patient relapsed following autologous stem cell transplantation, and prior brentuximab vedotin exposure differed. The source material was peripheral blood mononuclear cells (PBMCs), sampled before the second cycle of nivolumab. The receptors come from a human donor with classical Hodgkin lymphoma.

The J gene is TRBJ2-5, the V gene TRBV28; the match to TRBD2 covers 11 bases. Unmatched junction bases numbered 5, after V lost 4 bases and J lost 4 bases. Germline-derived CDR1 and CDR2 are MDHEN and SYDVKM. The CDR3 is made up of 15 amino acids. The CDR3 nucleotides read TGTGCCAGCAGTTATCTAGCGGGGGGAGGAGAGACCCAGTACTTC. As protein: CASSYLAGGGETQYF.

As concerns this clone: At the DNA level, this CDR3 is encoded by other sequences in the same sample as well. V and J are TRBV2 and TRBJ2-7; tentative D call: TRBD1 (5 bases). V was shortened by 7 bases and J by 4 bases, with 11 bases between the two germline ends. The CDR3 covers 12 residues. Germline V gene data show CDR1 as SNHLY and CDR2 as FYNNEI. For the CDR3, the DNA is TGTGCCAGCAAGCCAGGGCCGTACGAGCAGTACTTC. Translation: CASKPGPYEQYF.

The V gene is TRBV6-4, the J gene TRBJ1-2, with no clear D. Trimming pared 0 bases from V and 0 bases from J, leaving 11 bases between. The CDR3 spans 16 residues. Germline V CDR1 and CDR2: MRHNA, SNTAGT. CDR3 DNA: TGTGCCAGCAGTGACTCGAGGGCAGAAGCTAACTATGGCTACACCTTC. As protein: CASSDSRAEANYGYTF.

This chain connects TRBV7-2 to TRBJ1-1; tentative D call: TRBD1 (6 bases). Germline CDR1 SGHTA, CDR2 FQGNSA. V lost 2 bases and J 0 bases, leaving 19 bases between the germline ends. CDR3 length: 18 residues. CDR3: CASSLRGGTGRLNTEAFF. CDR3 sequence (DNA): TGTGCCAGCAGCTTAAGAGGGGGAACAGGGAGGTTGAACACTGAAGCTTTCTTT.

The genes are TRBV30 and TRBJ2-7; D possibly corresponds to TRBD1 (6 bases). Trimming took off 0 bases at V and 2 bases at J, with 11 bases between the two ends. CDR3 length: 14 residues. Germline V gene lookup returns CDR1 GTSNPN and CDR2 SVGIG (reference sequence). CDR3 bases: TGTGCCTGGAGTGTATGGACAGAGCCCTACGAGCAGTACTTC. Its translation is CAWSVWTEPYEQYF.

The CDR3 DNA reads TGCGCCAGCAGCTTAAGCCCGAGTTTTGGCACAGATACGCAGTATTTT. Its translation is CASSLSPSFGTDTQYF. The rearrangement links TRBV5-1 to TRBJ2-3; D not certain. CDR1 SGHRS and CDR2 YFSETQ come from the germline V gene. V was clipped by 2 bases and J by 1 base, with 14 bases between them. The CDR3 consists of 16 residues.

CDR3 nucleotide sequence: TGCGCCAGCAGCCAAGATCGCTGGGAAGAGCAGTACTTC. It yields the protein CASSQDRWEEQYF. The chain is built from TRBV4-1 and TRBJ2-7; D is undetermined. Germline CDR1 MGHRA, CDR2 YSYEKL. V was trimmed by 0 bases and J by 7 bases, leaving 10 bases between them. This CDR3 region has 13 residues.

The chain is built from TRBV9 and TRBJ2-1, with 8 bases identical to TRBD2. Germline V gene data show CDR1 as SGDLS and CDR2 as YYNGEE. The length of the CDR3 is 12 residues. V lost 3 bases and J lost 10; bases outside the gene matches: 3. CDR3 DNA sequence: TGTGCCAGCAGCGCCAGCGGGAGAGAGCAGTTCTTC. Translating it yields CASSASGREQFF. Combining the CDR3 with reference TRBV9 and TRBJ2-1 gives the whole variable domain DSGVTQTPKHLITATGQRVTLRCSPRSGDLSVYWYQQSLDQGLQFLIQYYNGEERAKGNILERFSAQQFPDLHSELNLSSLELGDSALYFCASSASGREQFFGPGTRLTVL.

Written as DNA, the CDR3 is TGCGCCAGCAGCCAAGATTCCTTCTCCTACGAGCAGTACTTC. Encoded protein: CASSQDSFSYEQYF. This rearrangement joins TRBV4-1 to TRBJ2-7; D is unclear. Trimming stripped 0 bases from V and 0 bases from J, with 6 bases between. The CDR3 covers 14 residues. Germline values: CDR1 MGHRA, CDR2 YSYEKL.

J is TRBJ1-1 and V is TRBV20-1; no definite D call. Germline CDR1 DFQATT, CDR2 SNEGSKA (reference sequence). Trimming removed 4 bases from V and 2 bases from J, with 2 bases in between. The CDR3 length is 10 residues. The CDR3 coding sequence is TGCAGTGCTACTAACACTGAAGCTTTCTTT. Translating it yields CSATNTEAFF.

J is TRBJ2-2 and V is TRBV27; D is uncertain. This CDR3 spans 14 amino acids. The ends were cut back, 2 bases at V and 4 bases at J, with 8 bases in the middle. Germline V gene data show CDR1 as MNHEY and CDR2 as SMNVEV (reference sequence). The CDR3 is CASSLLSPTGELFF. The CDR3 nucleotides are TGTGCCAGCAGTTTACTCAGCCCCACCGGGGAGCTGTTTTTT.

This chain links TRBV11-2 with TRBJ1-1, with D possibly TRBD1 on 5 matching bases. This CDR3 has 16 residues. Germline assignment: CDR1 SGHAT and CDR2 FQNNGV. Trimming shortened V by 4 bases and J by 0 bases, and 15 bases separated the two germline ends. CDR3 sequence (DNA): TGTGCCAGCAGCTCCCCGCCTGGACAATTGAACACTGAAGCTTTCTTT. Its translation: CASSSPPGQLNTEAFF.

V is TRBV4-2 and J is TRBJ1-6, with a possible D match to TRBD1 (6 bases). The V gene lost 1 base and the J gene lost 9 bases, with 16 bases spanning the gap. The CDR3 totals 16 residues. The germline gives CDR1 LGHNA, CDR2 YNFKEQ. The CDR3 DNA reads TGTGCCAGCAGCCAAGGGCAGGGGTTAGTAGCTTCACCCCTCCACTTT. Translation: CASSQGQGLVASPLHF.

This chain uses TRBV10-3 with TRBJ1-3; D may be TRBD1 (6 bases). Germline loops: CDR1 ENHRY, CDR2 SYGVKD. This CDR3 is 15 amino acids long. The V and J ends lost 9 bases and 6 bases respectively, with 21 bases between them. The CDR3 here is CAISRDRGLLNTIYF. The CDR3, as DNA: TGTGCCATTTCAAGGGACCGGGGGCTCTTAAACACCATATATTTT.

This chain joins TRBV7-9 and TRBJ1-5; the D gene is possibly TRBD1 (5 bases). The V and J ends lost 3 bases and 8 bases respectively, with 8 bases between them. The germline CDR1 and CDR2 sequences are SEHNR and FQNEAQ (reference sequence). The CDR3 contains 12 residues. The CDR3 DNA follows: TGTGCCAGCAGCTTTGAAGGGGAGCCCCAGCATTTT. Translated, it gives CASSFEGEPQHF. The complete variable domain, with remaining parts taken from reference TRBV7-9 and TRBJ1-5, reads DTGVSQNPRHKITKRGQNVTFRCDPISEHNRLYWYRQTLGQGPEFLTYFQNEAQLEKSRLLSDRFSAERPKGSFSTLEIQRTEQGDSAMYLCASSFEGEPQHFGDGTRLSIL.

The rearrangement joins TRBV27 to TRBJ2-5; 12 bases align to TRBD1. The length of the CDR3 is 16 residues. Germline values: CDR1 MNHEY, CDR2 SMNVEV (reference sequence). V lost 1 base to trimming and J lost 5 bases; unmatched junction nucleotides: 5. The CDR3 DNA reads TGTGCCAGCAGTTTATTACCGGGACAGGGGGCCGAGACCCAGTACTTC. It specifies CASSLLPGQGAETQYF.